These T cell receptor beta chains were read from a single sample in a study of shared clonotypes between healthy human individuals. Clones were read by immunoSEQ multiplex PCR, and TCRdb kept only the in-frame ones, dropping some. This sample has about 1 million clones; about 70% occur once, and the top ten carry over 1.3%. The material sequenced was memory CD4+ T cells sorted from blood. The source is a man between 18 and 35 years old in good health. Both conserved end residues are part of each CDR3. A D gene is named only where the DNA matches it firmly. Clone size is stated in some rows and not others, as once, few, many or a class when expanded.

J | V | size | D | DNA | CDR3
TRBJ2-3 | TRBV5-1 | NA | TRBD1 | TGCGCCAGCAGCGCGACAGGGGGCATGTCAGATACGCAGTATTTT | CASSATGGMSDTQYF
TRBJ1-2 | TRBV29-1 | few | NA | TGCAGCGTTGAGCGTGGCTACACCTTC | CSVERGYTF
TRBJ1-1 | TRBV5-1 | NA | NA | TGCGCCAGCAGCTTGGAGGAGTTTACAACTGAAGCTTTCTTT | CASSLEEFTTEAFF
TRBJ2-3 | TRBV7-2 | NA | TRBD2 | TGTGCCAGCAGCTACCGGACTAGCGGGAGGGCCAGAACAGATACGCAGTATTTT | CASSYRTSGRARTDTQYF
TRBJ1-4 | TRBV7-2 | NA | NA | TGTGCCAGCAGCTTACAGGGACGGGGGACCGAAAAACTGTTTTTT | CASSLQGRGTEKLFF
TRBJ2-7 | TRBV5-1 | once | TRBD2 | TGTGCCAGCAGCTTGGATCCGGGGGAGGGCGAGCAGTACTTC | CASSLDPGEGEQYF
TRBJ2-3 | TRBV30 | many | NA | TGTGCCTGGAGTCGGTCCCAAGGGGCCACAGATACGCAGTATTTT | CAWSRSQGATDTQYF
TRBJ1-6 | TRBV19 | NA | TRBD1 | TGTGCCAGTAATTGGGGGACAGCTAATTCACCCCTCCACTTT | CASNWGTANSPLHF
TRBJ1-2 | TRBV2 | NA | NA | TGTGCCAGCACGGACGGAAGCTATGGCTACACCTTC | CASTDGSYGYTF
TRBJ2-7 | TRBV28 | NA | NA | TGTGCCAGCAGGCGGGAAACCTACGAGCAGTACTTC | CASRRETYEQYF
TRBJ2-7 | TRBV15 | NA | TRBD2 | TGTGCCACCAGCAGAGCCCCCCCTGTAGCGGGGAGACACTACGAGCAGTACTTC | CATSRAPPVAGRHYEQYF
TRBJ2-1 | TRBV27 | NA | TRBD2 | TGTGCCAGCAGCCACCTGACTAGCGGGGGCAATGAGCAGTTCTTC | CASSHLTSGGNEQFF
TRBJ2-5 | TRBV5-1 | NA | TRBD1 | TGCGCCAGCAGCTTGTACAGGGGGGAGACCCAGTACTTC | CASSLYRGETQYF
TRBJ2-6 | TRBV6-5 | NA | NA | TGTGCCAGCAGTTACTCGGAGGGGGCCAACGTCCTGACTTTC | CASSYSEGANVLTF
TRBJ2-2 | TRBV7-7 | NA | NA | TGTGCTGTCGCGGGGGCGGTCACCGGGGAGCTGTTTTTT | CAVAGAVTGELFF
TRBJ1-6 | TRBV18 | few | NA | TGTGCCAGCTCACCACAGGGTGGAAATTCACCCCTCCACTTT | CASSPQGGNSPLHF
TRBJ2-1 | TRBV11-3 | NA | NA | TGTGCCAGCAGCTCCCTCGAGAGCTCCTACAATGAGCAGTTCTTC | CASSSLESSYNEQFF
TRBJ2-7 | TRBV11-2 | NA | NA | TGTGCCAGCAGCCAACCTGGGACATGGCAGTACTTC | CASSQPGTWQYF
TRBJ2-6 | TRBV5-1 | NA | NA | TGCGCCAGCAGCCTGATGACGGGGCTCGGGGCCAACGTCCTGACTTTC | CASSLMTGLGANVLTF
TRBJ1-1 | TRBV6-1 | once | NA | TGTGCCAGCAGAAGGGAAGGGATCACTGAAGCTTTCTTT | CASRREGITEAFF
TRBJ2-3 | TRBV10-3 | NA | NA | TGTGCCATCAGCCGGTCGGAGTTGGAGACAGATACGCAGTATTTT | CAISRSELETDTQYF
TRBJ1-1 | TRBV2 | NA | NA | TGTGCCAGCAGTGGGGGGGCCAAGGGAGCTTTCTTT | CASSGGAKGAFF
TRBJ2-2 | TRBV6-1 | NA | TRBD2 | TGTGCCAGCAGTGCCACTGATCGGGGACTAGCGGGAACCGGGGAGCTGTTTTTT | CASSATDRGLAGTGELFF
TRBJ2-7 | TRBV10-3 | once | TRBD2 | TGTGCCACCGCACTCGGGGGGAGCTCCTTCTACGAGCAGTACTTC | CATALGGSSFYEQYF
TRBJ1-5 | TRBV2 | NA | NA | TGTGCCAGCAGTGACGGCAGGGGATTAAGGCAGCCCCAGCATTTT | CASSDGRGLRQPQHF
TRBJ2-1 | TRBV19 | NA | NA | TGTGCCAGTAGTCTAACTAGGGCACAGGGGCAGTTCTTC | CASSLTRAQGQFF
TRBJ1-1 | TRBV7-9 | NA | NA | TGTGCCAGCAGCTTACTGGGGATGGGCACTGAAGCTTTCTTT | CASSLLGMGTEAFF
TRBJ2-1 | TRBV7-7 | NA | NA | TGTGCTAGCAGCCTCGAGGGGGGGAATGAGCAGTTCTTC | CASSLEGGNEQFF
TRBJ1-3 | TRBV5-4 | NA | NA | TGTGCCGTAACGGGAGGGGTTTTTGGAAACACCATATATTTT | CAVTGGVFGNTIYF
TRBJ2-5 | TRBV9 | NA | TRBD2 | TGTGCCAGCAGCCCCGGGGGGCTAGCGGGAGGGCGAGAGACCCAGTACTTC | CASSPGGLAGGRETQYF
TRBJ2-2 | TRBV5-4 | NA | TRBD2 | TGTGCCAGCAGCTTCGGACTAGCGGGTGGCGGGGAGCTGTTTTTT | CASSFGLAGGGELFF
TRBJ2-1 | TRBV7-2 | NA | TRBD2 | TGTGCCAGCAGCTTCCTAGCGGGAGGGCTCAATGAGCAGTTCTTC | CASSFLAGGLNEQFF
TRBJ1-2 | TRBV19 | NA | NA | TGTGCCAGTAGTCCGATGAGGGGCTATGGCTACACCTTC | CASSPMRGYGYTF
TRBJ2-5 | TRBV6-5 | NA | NA | TGTGCCAGCAACTGGGAGACCCAGTACTTC | CASNWETQYF
TRBJ2-7 | TRBV6-5 | few | NA | TGTGCCTCCACGTGGGCTAGTGGGAGGGAGCAGTACTTC | CASTWASGREQYF
TRBJ2-7 | TRBV6-6 | NA | TRBD1 | TGTGCCAGCAGTCGACAGGGGAGCTACGAGCAGTACTTC | CASSRQGSYEQYF
TRBJ1-6 | TRBV7-2 | NA | NA | TGTGCCAGCAGCTTACAACCCAATTCACCCCTCCACTTT | CASSLQPNSPLHF
TRBJ1-5 | TRBV6-1 | NA | NA | TGTGCCAGCAGTCCGGCAGGGGGCAATCAGCCCCAGCATTTT | CASSPAGGNQPQHF
TRBJ1-2 | TRBV2 | NA | TRBD1 | TGTGCCAGCACCACAGGGGTTAACTATGGCTACACCTTC | CASTTGVNYGYTF
TRBJ2-2 | TRBV7-9 | NA | TRBD2 | TGTGCCAGCAGCCCCGGGGCTAGCGGGAGAGGCACCGGGGAGCTGTTTTTT | CASSPGASGRGTGELFF
TRBJ2-1 | TRBV5-3 | NA | TRBD2 | TGTGCCAGAAGCTTGCCTCGGCTAGCGGGGGACAATGAGCAGTTCTTC | CARSLPRLAGDNEQFF
TRBJ2-3 | TRBV4-3 | NA | TRBD1 | TGCGCCAGCAGCCAAGATCCTGGACAGGGAACAGATACGCAGTATTTT | CASSQDPGQGTDTQYF
TRBJ1-1 | TRBV7-8 | NA | TRBD1 | TGTGCCAGCAGCTTAGTGGGACAGATGAACACTGAAGCTTTCTTT | CASSLVGQMNTEAFF
TRBJ1-1 | TRBV5-1 | few | NA | TGCGCCAGCAGCTTGGAGGTGGCGGGGGCGGCTTTCTTT | CASSLEVAGAAFF
TRBJ2-7 | TRBV28 | NA | TRBD2 | TGTGCCAGCAGAAAAGAGGGAGGGATGGGCAACGAGCAGTACTTC | CASRKEGGMGNEQYF
TRBJ2-3 | TRBV7-2 | NA | TRBD1 | TGTGCCAGCAGCTTACGAGGGGGACAGACAGATACGCAGTATTTT | CASSLRGGQTDTQYF
TRBJ2-7 | TRBV10-2 | NA | NA | TGCGCCAGCAGTGAGGTAGCCCACAATTGGAAGCAGTACTTC | CASSEVAHNWKQYF
TRBJ2-2 | TRBV28 | few | TRBD1 | TGTGCCAGCAGCCCTATCGGGACAGGGATCAGGAACACCGGGGAGCTGTTTTTT | CASSPIGTGIRNTGELFF
TRBJ1-5 | TRBV6-1 | NA | NA | TGTGCCAGCAGTGCGACATCTTGGGGGCCCCAGCATTTT | CASSATSWGPQHF